This entry lists 5 T cell receptor beta chains sequenced from one sample in a study of blood T cell repertoires in COVID-19. Produced via immunoSEQ multiplex PCR; TCRdb's table is partial and in-frame only. The data contain about 44,000 clones, about four fifths of them seen just once; the ten biggest clones take up 4% to 5.5%. Sample: peripheral blood. Every receptor here comes from a woman aged 70-85 years with acute or convalescent COVID-19.

V and J are TRBV30 and TRBJ1-2, with TRBD1 as a possible D gene (6 bases). Germline CDR1 reads GTSNPN; CDR2 reads SVGIG (reference sequence). The CDR3 has 14 residues. V lost 0 bases and J lost 4, with 12 bases in between. CDR3 protein: CAWSVGAPGYGYTF. The CDR3 DNA follows: TGTGCCTGGAGTGTGGGGGCCCCGGGCTATGGCTACACCTTC. Using reference TRBV30 and TRBJ1-2 for the parts outside the CDR3, the full variable domain is SQTIHQWPATLVQPVGSPLSLECTVEGTSNPNLYWYRQAAGRGLQLLFYSVGIGQISSEVPQNLSASRPQDRQFILSSKKLLLSDSGFYLCAWSVGAPGYGYTFGSGTRLTVV.

The chain has TRBV7-9 and TRBJ1-1, with 7 bases lining up with TRBD1. Germline lookup yields CDR1 SEHNR and CDR2 FQNEAQ (reference sequence). The V gene end was trimmed by 7 bases and the J gene end by 1 base; junction bases not matched to a gene: 9. The CDR3 runs to 15 residues. As DNA, the CDR3 is TGTGCCAGCATAAGACAGGGAAAGGCGAACACTGAAGCTTTCTTT. Translated: CASIRQGKANTEAFF.

V is TRBV9 and J is TRBJ1-1; 10 bases agree with TRBD1. Per germline, CDR1 SGDLS and CDR2 YYNGEE. The trim removed 3 bases at V and 0 bases at J, leaving 14 bases unmatched. CDR3 length equals 19 residues. CDR3 loop: CASSAAPGQGTSLNTEAFF. The CDR3 nucleotides are TGTGCCAGCAGCGCCGCCCCGGGACAGGGGACGTCGTTGAACACTGAAGCTTTCTTT. Supplemented by reference TRBV9 and TRBJ1-1, the full variable domain reads DSGVTQTPKHLITATGQRVTLRCSPRSGDLSVYWYQQSLDQGLQFLIQYYNGEERAKGNILERFSAQQFPDLHSELNLSSLELGDSALYFCASSAAPGQGTSLNTEAFFGQGTRLTVV.

V and J are TRBV5-1 and TRBJ2-2; 11 positions match TRBD2. The germline gives CDR1 SGHRS, CDR2 YFSETQ. V was pared by 0 bases and J by 8 bases, with 6 bases of the junction left unmatched. This CDR3 is built from 16 residues. This CDR3 is CASSLGLAGGAGELFF. As DNA, the CDR3 is TGCGCCAGCAGCTTGGGCCTAGCGGGAGGCGCGGGGGAGCTGTTTTTT. The whole variable domain, remainder taken from reference TRBV5-1 and TRBJ2-2, is KAGVTQTPRYLIKTRGQQVTLSCSPISGHRSVSWYQQTPGQGLQFLFEYFSETQRNKGNFPGRFSGRQFSNSRSEMNVSTLELGDSALYLCASSLGLAGGAGELFFGEGSRLTVL.

V and J are TRBV11-3 and TRBJ2-5; TRBD2 matches at 8 bases. Looked up from germline, CDR1 is SGHNT and CDR2 is YENEEA. Trimming at V came to 8 bases and at J to 9 bases, leaving 8 bases not matched to a gene. The CDR3 is made up of 12 amino acids. CDR3 sequence reads: CASGGHGRAQYF. DNA of the CDR3: TGTGCCAGCGGCGGCCACGGGAGGGCCCAGTACTTC.